This T cell receptor (beta chain) was recovered during a study of blood T cells in healthy people across ages. Notes on the study in general: One million T cells yielded diversity estimates that were considered underestimates. TCR beta diversity per million T cells fell roughly linearly with age.

A sample-barcoded 5' primer and a J-beta primer mix were used in a second PCR of roughly 7 to 12 cycles. Using its own MiXCR run on the 5' RACE reads, TCRdb lists one record per CDR3 protein. The sample holds fewer than 950,000 distinct CDR3 sequences, 53% seen once. Every sample yielded at least 6.5 million isolated PBMCs. Of note for this clonotype: What it binds is not known.

The sequenced sample consisted of blood. This TCR was recovered from a man at least 80 years old in good health.

In nucleotides, the CDR3 is TGTGCCAGCAACCGGGACAGTCATAACTATGGCTACACCTTC. This codes for CASNRDSHNYGYTF. The genes are TRBV6-4 and TRBJ1-2; TRBD1 matches 7 bases. V lost 7 bases, J lost 1 base, and 6 bases stayed unmatched. This CDR3 comprises 14 residues. Germline loops: CDR1 MRHNA, CDR2 SNTAGT.